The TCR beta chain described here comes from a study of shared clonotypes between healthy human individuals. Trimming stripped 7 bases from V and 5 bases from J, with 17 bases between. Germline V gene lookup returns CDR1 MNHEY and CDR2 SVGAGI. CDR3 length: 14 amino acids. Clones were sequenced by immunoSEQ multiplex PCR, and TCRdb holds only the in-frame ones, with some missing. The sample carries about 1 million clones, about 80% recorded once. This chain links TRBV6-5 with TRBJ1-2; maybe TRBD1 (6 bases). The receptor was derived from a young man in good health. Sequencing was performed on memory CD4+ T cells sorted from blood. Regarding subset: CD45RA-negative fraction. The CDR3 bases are TGTGCCAGCAAACCGGACAGCAAAAAATATGGCTACACCTTC. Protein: CASKPDSKKYGYTF.